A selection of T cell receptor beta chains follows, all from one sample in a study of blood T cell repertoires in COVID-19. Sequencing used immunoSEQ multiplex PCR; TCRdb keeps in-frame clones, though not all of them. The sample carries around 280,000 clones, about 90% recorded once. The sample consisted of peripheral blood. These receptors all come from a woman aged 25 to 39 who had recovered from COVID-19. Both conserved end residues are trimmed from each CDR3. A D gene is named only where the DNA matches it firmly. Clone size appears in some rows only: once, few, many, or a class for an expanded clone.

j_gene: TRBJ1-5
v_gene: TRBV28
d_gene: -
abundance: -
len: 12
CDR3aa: ASSLVSGYQPQH

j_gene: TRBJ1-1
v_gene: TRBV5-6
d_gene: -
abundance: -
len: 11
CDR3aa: ASSLDGDTEAF

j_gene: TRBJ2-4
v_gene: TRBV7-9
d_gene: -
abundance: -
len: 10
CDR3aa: ASSSPSNIQY

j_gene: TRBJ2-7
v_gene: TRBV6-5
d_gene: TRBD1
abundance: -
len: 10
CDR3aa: ASSGTGYEQY

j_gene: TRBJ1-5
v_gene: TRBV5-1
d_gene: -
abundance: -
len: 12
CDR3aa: ASSLGVGAQPQH

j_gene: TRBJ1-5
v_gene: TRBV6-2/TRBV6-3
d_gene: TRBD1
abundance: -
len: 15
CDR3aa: ASSHSKDRGTIQPQH

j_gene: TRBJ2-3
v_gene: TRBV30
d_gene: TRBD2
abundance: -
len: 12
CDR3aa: AWMSGGGTDTQY

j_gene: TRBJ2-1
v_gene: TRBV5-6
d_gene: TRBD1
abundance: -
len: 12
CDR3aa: ASSLGQGYNEQF

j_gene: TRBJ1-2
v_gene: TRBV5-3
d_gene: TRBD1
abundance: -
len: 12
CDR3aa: ARQRDRRIYGYT

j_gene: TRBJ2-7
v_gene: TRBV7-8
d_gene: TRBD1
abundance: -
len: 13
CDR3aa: ASTDGQGVSYEQY

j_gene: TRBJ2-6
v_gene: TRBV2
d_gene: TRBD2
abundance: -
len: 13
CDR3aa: ASIVGGTGANVLT

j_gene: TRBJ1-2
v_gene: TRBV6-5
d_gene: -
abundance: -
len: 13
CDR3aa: ASSYTTDGGYGYT

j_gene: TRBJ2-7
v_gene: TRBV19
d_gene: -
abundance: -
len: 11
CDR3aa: ASSMAMGHEQY

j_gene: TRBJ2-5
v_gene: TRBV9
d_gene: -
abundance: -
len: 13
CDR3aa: ASSVAGTGLETQY

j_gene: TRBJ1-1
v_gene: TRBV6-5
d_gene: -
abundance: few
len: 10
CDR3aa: ASTGFGREAF

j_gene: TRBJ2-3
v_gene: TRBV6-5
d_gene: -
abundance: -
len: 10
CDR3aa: ASNRGTDTQY

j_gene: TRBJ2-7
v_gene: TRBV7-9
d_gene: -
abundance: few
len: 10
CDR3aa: ASSVVLYEQY

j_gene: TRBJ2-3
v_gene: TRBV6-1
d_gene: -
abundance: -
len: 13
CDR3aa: ASSEGVRVTDTQY

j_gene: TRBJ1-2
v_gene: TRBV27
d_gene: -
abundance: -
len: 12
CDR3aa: ASRPPGYGYGYT

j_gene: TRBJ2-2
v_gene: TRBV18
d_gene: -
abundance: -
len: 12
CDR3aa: ASQPGLVTGELF

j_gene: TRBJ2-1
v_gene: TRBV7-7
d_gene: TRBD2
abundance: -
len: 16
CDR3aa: ASSLRLAGGGSYNEQF

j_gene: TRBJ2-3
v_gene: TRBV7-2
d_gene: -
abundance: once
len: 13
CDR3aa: ASSPEGTSTDTQY

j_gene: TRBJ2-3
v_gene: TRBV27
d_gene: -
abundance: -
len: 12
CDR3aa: ASSLSTGADTQY

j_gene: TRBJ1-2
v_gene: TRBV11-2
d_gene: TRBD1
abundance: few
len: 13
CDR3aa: ASSPNRQGARGYT

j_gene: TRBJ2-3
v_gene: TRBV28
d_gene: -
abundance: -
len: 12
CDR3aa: ASSPGAPTDTQY

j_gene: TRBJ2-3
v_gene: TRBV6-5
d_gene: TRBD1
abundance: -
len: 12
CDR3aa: ASGGQGGADTQY

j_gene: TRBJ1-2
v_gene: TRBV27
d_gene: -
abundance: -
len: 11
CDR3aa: ASRFSGDYGYT

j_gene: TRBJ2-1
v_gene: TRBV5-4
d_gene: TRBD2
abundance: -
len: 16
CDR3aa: ASSLGTTSGGSYNEQF

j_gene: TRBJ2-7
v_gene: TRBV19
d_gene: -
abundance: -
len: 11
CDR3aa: ASRAGGAYEQY

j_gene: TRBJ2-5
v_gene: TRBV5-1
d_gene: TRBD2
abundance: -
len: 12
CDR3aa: ASSPRDYRETQY

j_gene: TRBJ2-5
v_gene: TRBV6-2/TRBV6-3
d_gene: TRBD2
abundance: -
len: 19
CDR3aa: ASSYSRGGLAERPEQETQY

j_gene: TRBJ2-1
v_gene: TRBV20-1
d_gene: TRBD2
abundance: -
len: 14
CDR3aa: SASSLSGSNYNEQF

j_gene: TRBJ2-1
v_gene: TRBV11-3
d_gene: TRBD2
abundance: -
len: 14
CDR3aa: ASSLGSSGKYNEQF

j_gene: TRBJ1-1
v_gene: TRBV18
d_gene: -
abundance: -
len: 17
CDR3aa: ASSQEIRTGTRGNTEAF

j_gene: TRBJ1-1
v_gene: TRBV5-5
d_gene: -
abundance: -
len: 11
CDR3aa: ASSFPVGGEAF

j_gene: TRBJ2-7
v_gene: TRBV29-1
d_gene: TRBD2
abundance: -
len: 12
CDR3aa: SVDGTSGSYEQY

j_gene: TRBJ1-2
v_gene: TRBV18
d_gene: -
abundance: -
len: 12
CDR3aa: ASSPPGTYDGYT